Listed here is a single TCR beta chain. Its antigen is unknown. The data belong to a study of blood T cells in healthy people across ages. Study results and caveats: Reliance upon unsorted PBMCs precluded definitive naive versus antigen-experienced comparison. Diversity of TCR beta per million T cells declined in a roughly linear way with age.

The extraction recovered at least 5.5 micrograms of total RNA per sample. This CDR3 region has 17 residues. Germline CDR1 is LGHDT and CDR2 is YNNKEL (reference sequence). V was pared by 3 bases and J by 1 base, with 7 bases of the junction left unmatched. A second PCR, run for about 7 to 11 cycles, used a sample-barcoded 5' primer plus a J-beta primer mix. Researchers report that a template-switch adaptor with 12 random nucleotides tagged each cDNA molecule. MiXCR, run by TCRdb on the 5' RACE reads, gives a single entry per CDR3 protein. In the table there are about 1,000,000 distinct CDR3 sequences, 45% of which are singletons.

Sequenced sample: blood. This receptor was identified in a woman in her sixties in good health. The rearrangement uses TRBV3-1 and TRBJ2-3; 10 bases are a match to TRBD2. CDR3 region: CASSHLSGGIRTDTQYF. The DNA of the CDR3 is TGTGCCAGCAGCCATCTTAGCGGGGGGATCCGCACAGATACGCAGTATTTT.